This is a list of T cell receptor beta chains from one sample in a study of PD-L1 blockade in urothelial cancer. Clones were read by immunoSEQ multiplex PCR, and TCRdb kept only the in-frame ones, dropping some. The sample holds about 30,000 clones, about nine tenths seen once. The input for sequencing was PBMCs, taken around atezolizumab (anti-PD-L1) treatment. These receptors all stem from a man aged 50 to 60 with urothelial cancer. CDR3s include the opening cysteine and the closing phenylalanine or tryptophan. The D gene is left open where the match is weak. The listing skips clone size in some rows; elsewhere it reads once, few, many or a size class.

d_call j_call clone_size v_call cdr3_nt cdr3_aa
TRBD2 TRBJ2-3 - TRBV28 TGTGCCAGCAGTTTATGGGGTCGGGGTCGCGGGAGGGGCACAGATACGCAGTATTTT CASSLWGRGRGRGTDTQYF
TRBD1 TRBJ1-5 - TRBV4-1 TGCGCCAGCAGCCAACGGCTCCCGAACAGGGGCTTGGAGGGGCAGCCCCAGCATTTT CASSQRLPNRGLEGQPQHF
TRBD1 TRBJ1-4 few TRBV6-5 TGTGCCAGCAGTCCTAGACAGGGGCTGCGGGAAAAACTGTTTTTT CASSPRQGLREKLFF
- TRBJ1-5 - TRBV28 TGTGCCAGCAGTTTACCGGGGGATTTGAATCAGCCCCAGCATTTT CASSLPGDLNQPQHF
TRBD2 TRBJ2-5 - TRBV25-1 TGTGCCAGCAGTGAACAGCGGGGGGCGCGGGAGACCCAGTACTTC CASSEQRGARETQYF
- TRBJ1-1 - TRBV5-6 TGTGCCAGCAGCTTGGTCCAGAATGAAGCTTTCTTT CASSLVQNEAFF
TRBD2 TRBJ2-1 - TRBV5-4 TGTGCCAGCAGCCGGACTAGCGGCTATGAGCAGTTCTTC CASSRTSGYEQFF
TRBD2 TRBJ2-1 - TRBV2 TGTGCCAGCAGCCGCGGGACTAGCGGGGCATACAATGAGCAGTTCTTC CASSRGTSGAYNEQFF
TRBD2 TRBJ2-7 - TRBV28 TGTGCCAGCAGTTCCCTAAAAACTAGCGGGGGGACCTACGAGCAGTACTTC CASSSLKTSGGTYEQYF
TRBD2 TRBJ2-3 once TRBV7-6 TGTGCCAGCAGCTTATGGACTAGCGGGGGGGATACGCAGTATTTT CASSLWTSGGDTQYF
TRBD2 TRBJ2-7 - TRBV4-1 TGCGCCAGCAGCCAAGATTGGGGGGGTCTAGCGCTAACCTACGAGCAGTACTTC CASSQDWGGLALTYEQYF
- TRBJ2-7 - TRBV28 TGTGCCAGCAGTTTACCTCTAGGTCGTTCCCCCTACGAGCAGTACTTC CASSLPLGRSPYEQYF
TRBD1 TRBJ2-7 - TRBV28 TGTGCCAGCAGCCTCCGGGACAGGGATCCGCAGTACTTC CASSLRDRDPQYF
TRBD2 TRBJ2-2 - TRBV30 TGTGCCTGGAGTGTACTCGGGTGGGTAGCGGGGGAACGAAACACCGGGGAGCTGTTTTTT CAWSVLGWVAGERNTGELFF
TRBD2 TRBJ2-1 - TRBV9 TGTGCCAGCAGCGTTAGCGGGGGGCCGGAGTATGTTAAGTTCTTC CASSVSGGPEYVKFF